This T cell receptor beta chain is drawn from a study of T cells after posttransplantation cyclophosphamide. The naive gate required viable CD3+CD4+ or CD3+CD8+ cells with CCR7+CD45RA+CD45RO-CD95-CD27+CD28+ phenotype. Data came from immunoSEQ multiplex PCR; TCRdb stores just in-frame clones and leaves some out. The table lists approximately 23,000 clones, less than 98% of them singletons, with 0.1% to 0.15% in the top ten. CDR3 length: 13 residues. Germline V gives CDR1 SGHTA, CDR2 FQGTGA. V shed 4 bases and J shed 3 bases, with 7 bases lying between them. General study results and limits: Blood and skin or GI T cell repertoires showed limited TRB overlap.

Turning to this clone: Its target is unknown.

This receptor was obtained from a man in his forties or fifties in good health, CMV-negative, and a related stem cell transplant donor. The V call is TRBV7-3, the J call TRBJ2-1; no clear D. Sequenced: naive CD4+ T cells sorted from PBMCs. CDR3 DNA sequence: TGTGCCAGCAGCTCGACACTCTACAATGAGCAGTTCTTC. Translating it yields CASSSTLYNEQFF.